The rows below give T cell receptor beta chains drawn from one sample of a study of T cell repertoires in cytomegalovirus infection. TCRdb redid the calling of the reads with MiXCR, one entry per CDR3 protein. The sample has under 450,000 distinct CDR3 sequences, about 35% seen once. For these TCRs, the target antigens are not known. The sequencing used cultured PBMCs, collected from culture after CMV antigen stimulation. The receptors stem from a human donor in good health (CMV status not recorded). Some clones in this sample may be carry-over from other donors' samples. Each CDR3 is given with its conserved first and last residue. The D gene is left open where the match is weak. Size is omitted from some rows. Given values are once, few, many or a class for expanded clones.

length: 15; D: -; J: TRBJ1-3; size: few; V: TRBV20-1; CDR3: CSARLHSSSGNTIYF; DNA: TGCAGTGCTAGATTACACTCGAGCTCTGGAAACACCATATATTTT
length: 16; D: -; J: TRBJ2-3; size: -; V: TRBV5-1; CDR3: CASSLGGGTYTDTQYF; DNA: TGCGCCAGCAGCTTGGGTGGCGGGACCTACACAGATACGCAGTATTTT
length: 14; D: -; J: TRBJ2-7; size: many; V: TRBV7-2; CDR3: CASTRAGYPHEQYF; DNA: TGTGCCAGCACCCGGGCGGGGTACCCACACGAGCAGTACTTC
length: 15; D: TRBD2; J: TRBJ2-3; size: -; V: TRBV6-5; CDR3: CASSWGAGEADTQYF; DNA: TGTGCCAGCAGTTGGGGAGCGGGAGAGGCAGATACGCAGTATTTT
length: 16; D: TRBD1; J: TRBJ2-7; size: -; V: TRBV6-2/TRBV6-3; CDR3: CTSSYPGQVRSYEQYF; DNA: TGTACCAGCAGTTACCCCGGACAGGTACGAAGTTACGAGCAGTACTTC
length: 15; D: -; J: TRBJ1-1; size: -; V: TRBV18; CDR3: CASSPPSQGNTEAFF; DNA: TGTGCCAGCTCACCACCGAGCCAAGGGAACACTGAAGCTTTCTTT
length: 13; D: -; J: TRBJ2-5; size: few; V: TRBV25-1; CDR3: CASSDVLGETQYF; DNA: TGTGCCAGCAGTGACGTCCTCGGGGAGACCCAGTACTTC
length: 14; D: TRBD1; J: TRBJ1-6; size: -; V: TRBV7-9; CDR3: CASSGQGGQSPLHF; DNA: TGTGCCAGCAGCGGACAGGGGGGCCAATCACCCCTCCACTTT
length: 13; D: -; J: TRBJ1-5; size: -; V: TRBV6-1; CDR3: CASSEWGSQSQHF; DNA: TGTGCCAGCAGTGAATGGGGGAGTCAGTCCCAGCATTTT
length: 13; D: -; J: TRBJ1-4; size: -; V: TRBV7-8; CDR3: CASSLGTNEKLFF; DNA: TGTGCCAGCAGCTTGGGGACTAATGAAAAACTGTTTTTT
length: 17; D: TRBD2; J: TRBJ2-2; size: once; V: TRBV12-3/TRBV12-4; CDR3: CASSRSTTSGNTGELFF; DNA: TGTGCCAGCAGTCGATCCACGACTAGCGGGAACACCGGGGAGCTGTTTTTT
length: 12; D: -; J: TRBJ2-1; size: many; V: TRBV7-2; CDR3: CASSLEVREQFF; DNA: TGTGCCAGCAGCTTAGAAGTCAGGGAGCAGTTCTTC
length: 14; D: -; J: TRBJ1-5; size: -; V: TRBV20-1; CDR3: CSASQAEGNQPQHF; DNA: TGCAGTGCTAGCCAGGCCGAGGGCAATCAGCCCCAGCATTTT
length: 17; D: TRBD2; J: TRBJ2-1; size: few; V: TRBV7-9; CDR3: CASSSRPGLGTYNEQFF; DNA: TGTGCCAGCAGCTCTCGCCCGGGACTAGGTACCTACAATGAGCAGTTCTTC
length: 15; D: -; J: TRBJ1-6; size: -; V: TRBV27; CDR3: CASSSRDGNNSPLHF; DNA: TGTGCCAGCAGTAGCCGGGACGGAAATAATTCACCCCTCCACTTT
length: 14; D: -; J: TRBJ1-1; size: -; V: TRBV7-6; CDR3: CASSPRSEGTEAFF; DNA: TGTGCCAGCAGCCCCCGGTCAGAGGGCACTGAAGCTTTCTTT
length: 13; D: TRBD1; J: TRBJ1-2; size: -; V: TRBV28; CDR3: CASSQGDNYGYTF; DNA: TGTGCCAGCAGCCAGGGGGATAACTATGGCTACACCTTC
length: 15; D: -; J: TRBJ2-5; size: -; V: TRBV28; CDR3: CASSPYLSHQETQYF; DNA: TGTGCCAGCAGTCCATACCTGTCGCATCAAGAGACCCAGTACTTC
length: 15; D: TRBD2; J: TRBJ2-3; size: few; V: TRBV20-1; CDR3: CSARELAGGADTQYF; DNA: TGCAGTGCTAGAGAACTAGCGGGAGGGGCAGATACGCAGTATTTT
length: 18; D: -; J: TRBJ2-6; size: few; V: TRBV7-9; CDR3: CASTAGLQGTSGANVLTF; DNA: TGTGCCAGCACCGCGGGGCTTCAGGGGACCTCTGGGGCCAACGTCCTGACTTTC
length: 13; D: -; J: TRBJ1-2; size: many; V: TRBV7-2; CDR3: CASSARVNYGYTF; DNA: TGTGCCAGCAGCGCCAGGGTTAACTATGGCTACACCTTC
length: 12; D: -; J: TRBJ2-5; size: many; V: TRBV18; CDR3: CASSPPIETQYF; DNA: TGTGCCAGCTCACCACCGATAGAGACCCAGTACTTC
length: 13; D: -; J: TRBJ2-7; size: -; V: TRBV11-1; CDR3: CASSSRTRHEQYF; DNA: TGTGCCAGCAGCTCTCGGACGCGCCACGAGCAGTACTTC
length: 14; D: TRBD2; J: TRBJ2-1; size: few; V: TRBV7-9; CDR3: CASSYRLAGGEQFF; DNA: TGTGCCAGCAGCTATCGACTAGCGGGTGGGGAGCAGTTCTTC
length: 14; D: -; J: TRBJ1-1; size: -; V: TRBV10-3; CDR3: CAISALGGNTEAFF; DNA: TGTGCCATCAGTGCTTTAGGGGGGAACACTGAAGCTTTCTTT
length: 14; D: -; J: TRBJ1-1; size: -; V: TRBV12-3/TRBV12-4; CDR3: CASSFPSMNTEAFF; DNA: TGTGCCAGCAGTTTTCCTTCCATGAACACTGAAGCTTTCTTT
length: 14; D: -; J: TRBJ2-5; size: -; V: TRBV12-3/TRBV12-4; CDR3: CASSLVGTRGTQYF; DNA: TGTGCCAGCAGTTTAGTCGGTACTCGGGGGACCCAGTACTTC
length: 13; D: -; J: TRBJ1-1; size: few; V: TRBV7-2; CDR3: CASNPGRFFEAFF; DNA: TGTGCCAGCAACCCTGGGCGGTTTTTTGAAGCTTTCTTT
length: 17; D: TRBD2; J: TRBJ2-1; size: -; V: TRBV24-1; CDR3: CATSDRGTSGNYNEQFF; DNA: TGTGCCACCAGTGACCGCGGGACTAGCGGGAACTACAATGAGCAGTTCTTC